This T cell receptor (beta chain) comes out of a study of T cell repertoires in cytomegalovirus infection. Whole-study context: Recently identified HLA-C-restricted and well-studied HLA-B-restricted CMV epitopes were used. Study outcomes and limitations: In two of eight donors, the top clonotype was HLA-C-restricted CMV-specific.

The CDR3 is 15 residues long. J gave up 7 bases and V 0 bases, and 6 bases lay outside the gene matches. Germline CDR1 reads ENHRY; CDR2 reads SYGVKD. TCRdb re-derived calls from the reads in MiXCR, one entry per CDR3 protein. The table records 570,000 or so distinct CDR3 sequences, under 45% of them present only once. There are a few counts of this clonotype. The antigen is unknown. This TCR was recovered from a human donor in good health (CMV status not recorded). Some clones in this sample may be carry-over from other donors' samples. The source was cultured PBMCs, collected from culture after CMV antigen stimulation. The chain carries TRBV10-3 and TRBJ1-5; 7 bases fit TRBD1. The CDR3 nucleotides read TGTGCCATCAGTGAGTCACCAACAGGGGAACAGCCCCAGCATTTT. Its translation is CAISESPTGEQPQHF.